This T cell receptor (beta chain) is from a study of shared clonotypes between healthy human individuals. This clone was seen a single time. Repertoires were generated with immunoSEQ multiplex PCR, while TCRdb's copy carries only in-frame clones and drops some. The table records more than 1 million clones, approximately 80% of them present only once. The TCR originated in a man between 18 and 35 years old in good health. Some clones in this sample may be carry-over from other donors' samples. Sequenced material: memory CD4+ T cells from PBMCs. Subset in this sample: CD45RA-negative fraction.

The CDR3 loop is CASSLGGTSGTDTQYF. The DNA for the CDR3 is TGCGCCAGCAGCTTGGGGGGGACTAGTGGCACAGATACGCAGTATTTT. This rearrangement joins TRBV5-1 to TRBJ2-3; 8 bases line up with TRBD2. The J segment lost 1 base and the V segment lost 0 bases, leaving 4 bases of the junction unmatched. Germline V gives CDR1 SGHRS, CDR2 YFSETQ. This CDR3 is 16 amino acids long.